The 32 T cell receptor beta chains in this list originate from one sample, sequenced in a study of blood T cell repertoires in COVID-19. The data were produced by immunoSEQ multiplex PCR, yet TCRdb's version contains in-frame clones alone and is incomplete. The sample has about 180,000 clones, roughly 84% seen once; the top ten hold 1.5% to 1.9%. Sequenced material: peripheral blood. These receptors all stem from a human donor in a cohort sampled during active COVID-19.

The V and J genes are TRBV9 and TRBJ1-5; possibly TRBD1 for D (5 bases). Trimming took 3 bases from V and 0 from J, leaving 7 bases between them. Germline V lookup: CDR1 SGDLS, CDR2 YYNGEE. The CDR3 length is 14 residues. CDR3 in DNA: TGTGCCAGCAGCGCCCAGGGTAGCAATCAGCCCCAGCATTTT. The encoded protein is CASSAQGSNQPQHF.

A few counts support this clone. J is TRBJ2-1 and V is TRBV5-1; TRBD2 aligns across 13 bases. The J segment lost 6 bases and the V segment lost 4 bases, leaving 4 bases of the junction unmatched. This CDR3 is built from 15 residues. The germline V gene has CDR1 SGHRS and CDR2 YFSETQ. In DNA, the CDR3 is TGCGCCAGCAGCGCGGGACTAGCGGGGTTCAATGAGCAGTTCTTC. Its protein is CASSAGLAGFNEQFF.

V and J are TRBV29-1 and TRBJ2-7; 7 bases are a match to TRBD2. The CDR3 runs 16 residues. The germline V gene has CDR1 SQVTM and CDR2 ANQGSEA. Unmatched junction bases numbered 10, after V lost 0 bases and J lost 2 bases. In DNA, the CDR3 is TGCAGCGTTGAAGATCGGGCTAGCGGTCCTGCCTACGAGCAGTACTTC. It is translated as CSVEDRASGPAYEQYF.

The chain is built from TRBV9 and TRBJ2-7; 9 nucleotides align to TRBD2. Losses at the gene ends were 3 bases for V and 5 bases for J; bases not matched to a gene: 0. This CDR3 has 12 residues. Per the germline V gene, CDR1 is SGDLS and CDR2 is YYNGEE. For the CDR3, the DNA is TGTGCCAGCAGCGGACTAGCGGACGAGCAGTACTTC. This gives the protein CASSGLADEQYF.

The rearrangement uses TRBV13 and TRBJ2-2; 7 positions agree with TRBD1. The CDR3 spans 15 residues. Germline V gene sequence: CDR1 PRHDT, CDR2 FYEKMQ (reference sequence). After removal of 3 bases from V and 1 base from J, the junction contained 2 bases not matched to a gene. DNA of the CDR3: TGTGCCAGCAGCTTCAACAGGGGGAACACCGGGGAGCTGTTTTTT. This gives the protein CASSFNRGNTGELFF.

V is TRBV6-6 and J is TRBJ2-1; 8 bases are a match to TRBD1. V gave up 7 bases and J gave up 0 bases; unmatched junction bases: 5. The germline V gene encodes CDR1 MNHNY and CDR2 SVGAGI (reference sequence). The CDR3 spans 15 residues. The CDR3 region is CASKRQGSSYNEQFF. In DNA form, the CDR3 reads TGTGCCAGCAAACGACAGGGGAGCTCCTACAATGAGCAGTTCTTC.

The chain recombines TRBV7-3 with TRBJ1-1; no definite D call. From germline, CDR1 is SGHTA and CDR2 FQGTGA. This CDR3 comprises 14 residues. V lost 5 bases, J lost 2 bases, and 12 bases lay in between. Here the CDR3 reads CASSQDRDNTEAFF. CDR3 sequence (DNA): TGTGCCAGCAGCCAGGACCGGGATAACACTGAAGCTTTCTTT.

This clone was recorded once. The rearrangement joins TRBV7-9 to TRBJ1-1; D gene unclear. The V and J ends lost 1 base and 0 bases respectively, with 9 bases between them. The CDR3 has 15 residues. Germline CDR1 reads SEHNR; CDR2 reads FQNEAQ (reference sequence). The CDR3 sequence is CASSLGTAMNTEAFF. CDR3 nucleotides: TGTGCCAGCAGCTTAGGAACAGCAATGAACACTGAAGCTTTCTTT.

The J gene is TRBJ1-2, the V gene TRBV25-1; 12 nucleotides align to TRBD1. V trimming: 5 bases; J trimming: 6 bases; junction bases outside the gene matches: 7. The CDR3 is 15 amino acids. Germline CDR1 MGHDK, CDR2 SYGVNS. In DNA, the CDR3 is TGTGCCAGCAGTTCGCCGGGACAGGGGGCAAATGGCTACACCTTC. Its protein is CASSSPGQGANGYTF.

The CDR3 DNA follows: TGTGCCAGCTCACTCGAGGGACAGAGCTCCTACGAGCAGTACTTC. Translated, it gives CASSLEGQSSYEQYF. The gene calls are TRBV9 and TRBJ2-7; TRBD1 matches 7 bases. The CDR3 has 15 residues. J gave up 0 bases and V 7 bases, and 10 bases lay outside the gene matches. Germline values: CDR1 SGDLS, CDR2 YYNGEE. Full variable domain (remainder filled in from reference TRBV9 and TRBJ2-7): DSGVTQTPKHLITATGQRVTLRCSPRSGDLSVYWYQQSLDQGLQFLIQYYNGEERAKGNILERFSAQQFPDLHSELNLSSLELGDSALYFCASSLEGQSSYEQYFGPGTRLTVT.

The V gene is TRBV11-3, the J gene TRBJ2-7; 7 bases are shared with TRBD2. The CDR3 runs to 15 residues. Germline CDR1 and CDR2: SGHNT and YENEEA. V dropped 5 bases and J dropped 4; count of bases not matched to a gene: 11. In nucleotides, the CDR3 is TGTGCCAGCAGCGATGGGGGGACTAACCTTTACGAGCAGTACTTC. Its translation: CASSDGGTNLYEQYF.

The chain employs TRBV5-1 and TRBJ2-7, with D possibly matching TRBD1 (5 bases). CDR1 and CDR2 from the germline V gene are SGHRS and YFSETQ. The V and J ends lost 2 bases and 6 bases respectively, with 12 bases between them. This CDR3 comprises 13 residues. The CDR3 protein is CASSLGQGLEQYF. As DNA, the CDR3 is TGCGCCAGCAGCTTAGGTCAGGGTCTCGAGCAGTACTTC.

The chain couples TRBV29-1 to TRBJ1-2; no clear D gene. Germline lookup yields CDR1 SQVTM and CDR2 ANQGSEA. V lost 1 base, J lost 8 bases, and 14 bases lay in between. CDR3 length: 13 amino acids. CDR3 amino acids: CSVEGVAGGGYTF. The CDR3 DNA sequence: TGCAGCGTTGAAGGAGTGGCAGGAGGCGGCTACACCTTC.

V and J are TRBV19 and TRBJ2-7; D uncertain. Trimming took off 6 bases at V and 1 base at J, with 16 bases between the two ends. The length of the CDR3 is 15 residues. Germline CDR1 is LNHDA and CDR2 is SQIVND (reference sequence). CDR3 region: CASRKHGVGSYEQYF. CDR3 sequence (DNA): TGTGCCAGTAGGAAACACGGAGTAGGTTCCTACGAGCAGTACTTC.

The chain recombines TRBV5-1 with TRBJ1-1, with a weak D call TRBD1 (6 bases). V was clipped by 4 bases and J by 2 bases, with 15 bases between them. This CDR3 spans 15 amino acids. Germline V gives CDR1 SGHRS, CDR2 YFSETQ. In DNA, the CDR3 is TGCGCCAGCAGCGGGAACAGGGCCTCCAACACTGAAGCTTTCTTT. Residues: CASSGNRASNTEAFF. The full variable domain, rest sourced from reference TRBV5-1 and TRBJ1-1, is KAGVTQTPRYLIKTRGQQVTLSCSPISGHRSVSWYQQTPGQGLQFLFEYFSETQRNKGNFPGRFSGRQFSNSRSEMNVSTLELGDSALYLCASSGNRASNTEAFFGQGTRLTVV.

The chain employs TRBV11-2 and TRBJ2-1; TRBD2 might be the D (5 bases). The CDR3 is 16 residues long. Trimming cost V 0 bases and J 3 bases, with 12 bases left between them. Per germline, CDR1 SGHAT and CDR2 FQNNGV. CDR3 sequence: CASSLEGGSLYNEQFF. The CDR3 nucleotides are TGTGCCAGCAGCTTAGAAGGCGGGTCCCTCTACAATGAGCAGTTCTTC.

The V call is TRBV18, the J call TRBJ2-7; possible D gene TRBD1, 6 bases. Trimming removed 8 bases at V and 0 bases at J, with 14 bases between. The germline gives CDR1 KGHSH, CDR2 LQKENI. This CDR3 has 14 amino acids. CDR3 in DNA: TGTGCCAGCACTTTCTCGGACAGCTCCTACGAGCAGTACTTC. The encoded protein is CASTFSDSSYEQYF.

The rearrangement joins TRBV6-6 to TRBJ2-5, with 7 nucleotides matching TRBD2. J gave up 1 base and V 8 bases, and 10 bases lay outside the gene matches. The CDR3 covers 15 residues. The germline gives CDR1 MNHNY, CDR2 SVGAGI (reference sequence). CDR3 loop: CASRRGTDIQETQYF. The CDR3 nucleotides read TGTGCCAGCCGGCGGGGGACCGATATCCAAGAGACCCAGTACTTC.

CDR3 in amino acids: CASSLGTSLVEQYF. As DNA, the CDR3 is TGTGCCAGCAGTTTAGGGACATCCCTAGTAGAGCAGTACTTC. The V and J genes are TRBV28 and TRBJ2-7; weak D call: TRBD1 (6 bases). This CDR3 has 14 amino acids. Trimming stripped 2 bases from V and 7 bases from J, with 15 bases between. Germline V gene lookup returns CDR1 MDHEN and CDR2 SYDVKM.

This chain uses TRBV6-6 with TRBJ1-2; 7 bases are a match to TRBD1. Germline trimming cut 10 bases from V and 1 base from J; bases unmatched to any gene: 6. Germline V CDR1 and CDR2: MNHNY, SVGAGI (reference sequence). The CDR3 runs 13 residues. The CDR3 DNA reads TGTGCCATCCGGACAGGAAATAACTATGGCTACACCTTC. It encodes CAIRTGNNYGYTF.

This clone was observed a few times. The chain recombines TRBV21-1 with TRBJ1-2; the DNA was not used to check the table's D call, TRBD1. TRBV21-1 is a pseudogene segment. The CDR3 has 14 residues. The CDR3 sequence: CASSNWDNNYGYTF. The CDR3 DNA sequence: TGTGCCAGCAGCAACTGGGACAATAACTATGGCTACACCTTC.

CDR3 residues: CASRLGTGGYEQYF. In DNA, the CDR3 is TGCGCCAGCAGACTAGGGACAGGGGGCTACGAGCAGTACTTC. The V gene is TRBV5-1, the J gene TRBJ2-7; 11 bases are shared with TRBD1. Per germline, CDR1 SGHRS and CDR2 YFSETQ. This CDR3 has 14 amino acids. The ends lost 5 bases at V and 3 bases at J; junction bases unmatched: 4.

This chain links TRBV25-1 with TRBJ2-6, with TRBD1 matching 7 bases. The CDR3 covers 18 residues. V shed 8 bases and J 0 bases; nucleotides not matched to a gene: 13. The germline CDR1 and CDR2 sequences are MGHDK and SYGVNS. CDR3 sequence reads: CASLGSGGTSSGANVLTF. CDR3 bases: TGTGCCAGCCTTGGATCAGGGGGAACAAGCTCTGGGGCCAACGTCCTGACTTTC.

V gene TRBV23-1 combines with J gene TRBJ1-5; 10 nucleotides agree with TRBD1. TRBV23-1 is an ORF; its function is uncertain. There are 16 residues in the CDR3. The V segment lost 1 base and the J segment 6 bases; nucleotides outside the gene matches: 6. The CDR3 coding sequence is TGCGCCAGCAGTCAATTTAGGGACAGGGGAGGTCAGCCCCAGCATTTT. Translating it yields CASSQFRDRGGQPQHF.

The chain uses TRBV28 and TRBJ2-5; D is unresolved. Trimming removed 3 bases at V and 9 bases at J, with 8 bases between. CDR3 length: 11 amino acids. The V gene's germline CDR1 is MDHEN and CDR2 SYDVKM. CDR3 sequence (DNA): TGTGCCAGCAGTTTGCGGCAGCCCCAGTACTTC. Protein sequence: CASSLRQPQYF.

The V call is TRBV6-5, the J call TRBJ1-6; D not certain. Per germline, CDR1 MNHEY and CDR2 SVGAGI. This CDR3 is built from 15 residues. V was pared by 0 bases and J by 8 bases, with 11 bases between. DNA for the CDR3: TGTGCCAGCAGTTACTCGTCCAGGCGGGATTCACCCCTCCACTTT. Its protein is CASSYSSRRDSPLHF.

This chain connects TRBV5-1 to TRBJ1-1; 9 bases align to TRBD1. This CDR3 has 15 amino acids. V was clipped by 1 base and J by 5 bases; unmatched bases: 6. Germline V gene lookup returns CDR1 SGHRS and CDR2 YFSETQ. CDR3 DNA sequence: TGCGCCAGCAGCTTGACGGACAGGGGAGGTACTGAAGCTTTCTTT. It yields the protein CASSLTDRGGTEAFF.

The chain's CDR3 is CASQDRRNTEAFF. CDR3 bases: TGCGCCAGCCAGGACAGGCGGAACACTGAAGCTTTCTTT. The V and J genes are TRBV10-2 and TRBJ1-1; 7 bases are shared with TRBD1. J gave up 1 base and V 8 bases, and 4 bases lay outside the gene matches. The CDR3 sequence is 13 residues long. Per germline, CDR1 WSHSY and CDR2 SAAADI.

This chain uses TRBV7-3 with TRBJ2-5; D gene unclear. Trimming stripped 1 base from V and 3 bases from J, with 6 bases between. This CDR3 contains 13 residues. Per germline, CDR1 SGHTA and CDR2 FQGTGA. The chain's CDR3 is CASSLNYKETQYF. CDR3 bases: TGTGCCAGCAGCTTAAACTATAAAGAGACCCAGTACTTC.

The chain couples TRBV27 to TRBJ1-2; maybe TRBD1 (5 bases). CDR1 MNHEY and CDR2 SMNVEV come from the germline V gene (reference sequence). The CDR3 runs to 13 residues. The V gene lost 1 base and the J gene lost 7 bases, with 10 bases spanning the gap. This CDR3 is CASSLWGEGGYTF. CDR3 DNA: TGTGCCAGCAGTTTATGGGGGGAGGGTGGCTACACCTTC.

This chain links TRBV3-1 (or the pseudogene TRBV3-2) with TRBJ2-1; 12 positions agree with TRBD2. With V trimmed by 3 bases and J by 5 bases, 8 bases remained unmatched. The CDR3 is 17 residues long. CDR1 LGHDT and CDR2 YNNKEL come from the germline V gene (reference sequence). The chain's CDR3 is CASSHASGGVFHNEQFF. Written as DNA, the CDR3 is TGTGCCAGCAGCCACGCTAGCGGGGGGGTGTTCCACAATGAGCAGTTCTTC.

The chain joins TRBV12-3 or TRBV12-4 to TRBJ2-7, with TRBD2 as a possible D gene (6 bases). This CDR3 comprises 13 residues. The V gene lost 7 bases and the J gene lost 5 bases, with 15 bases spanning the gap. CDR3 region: CASTSGVPDEQYF. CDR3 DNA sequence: TGTGCCAGCACCTCGGGGGTCCCGGACGAGCAGTACTTC.